Below are 30 T cell receptor beta chains sequenced from a single sample in a study of blood T cell repertoires in COVID-19. Repertoires were generated with immunoSEQ multiplex PCR, while TCRdb's copy carries only in-frame clones and drops some. The repertoire has 350,000 to 450,000 clones, approximately 92% of them found once; the top ten carry roughly 1.1%. The sequencing sample was made of PBMCs or T cells enriched from blood (not recorded which). The receptor set was obtained from a man aged 25 to 40 who had recovered from COVID-19.

This chain links TRBV6-1 with TRBJ1-2, with TRBD1 as a possible D gene (5 bases). Germline loops: CDR1 MNHNS, CDR2 SASEGT. The CDR3 has 15 residues. Trimming took off 0 bases at V and 7 bases at J, with 15 bases between the two ends. CDR3 residues: CASSEARQGDRGYTF. CDR3 sequence (DNA): TGTGCCAGCAGTGAAGCCAGACAAGGGGATCGTGGCTACACCTTC.

The chain has TRBV28 and TRBJ1-1, with D tentatively TRBD1 (6 bases). The germline CDR1 and CDR2 sequences are MDHEN and SYDVKM. Trimming took off 3 bases at V and 1 base at J, with 21 bases between the two ends. The CDR3 loop spans 18 amino acids. The CDR3, as DNA: TGTGCCAGCAGTTTTGAGCCCGGGACATGGTCGGGGAACACTGAAGCTTTCTTT. This translates into CASSFEPGTWSGNTEAFF.

The V gene is TRBV13, the J gene TRBJ1-5; D is possibly TRBD1 (5 bases). CDR3 length: 16 residues. Germline V gives CDR1 PRHDT, CDR2 FYEKMQ (reference sequence). Trimming cost V 5 bases and J 6 bases, with 20 bases left between them. Written as DNA, the CDR3 is TGTGCCAGCAGCGTCCGATCAGGGCTGCGAGCTCAGCCCCAGCATTTT. It is translated as CASSVRSGLRAQPQHF.

The chain uses TRBV28 and TRBJ2-7; TRBD1 agrees at 10 bases. Germline V lookup: CDR1 MDHEN, CDR2 SYDVKM. The ends lost 5 bases at V and 4 bases at J; junction bases unmatched: 11. The CDR3 consists of 16 residues. The CDR3 coding sequence is TGTGCCAGCAGTCCCTACCGACAGGGGGCGGAGTACGAGCAGTACTTC. It yields the protein CASSPYRQGAEYEQYF.

This rearrangement joins TRBV21-1 to TRBJ2-1; the table assigns TRBD2, which was not confirmed against the DNA. TRBV21-1 is recorded as a pseudogene. This CDR3 spans 11 amino acids. CDR3 coding DNA: TGTGCCAGCACGGGGTACAATGAGCAGTTCTTC. Its protein product is CASTGYNEQFF.

This chain uses TRBV11-2 with TRBJ2-3, with D possibly matching TRBD2 (6 bases). V dropped 4 bases and J dropped 5 bases, with 19 bases sitting between them. The V gene's germline CDR1 is SGHAT and CDR2 FQNNGV. There are 16 residues in the CDR3. CDR3 sequence (DNA): TGTGCCAGCAGCTCCTCCTTGGCGCGGGAAATAGATACGCAGTATTTT. Residues: CASSSSLAREIDTQYF.

V and J are TRBV12-3 or TRBV12-4 and TRBJ2-5, with D maybe TRBD2 (5 bases). V lost 6 bases and J 8 bases, leaving 13 bases between the germline ends. The CDR3 sequence is 12 residues long. The CDR3 region is CASRGGPGTQYF. In DNA, the CDR3 is TGTGCCAGCAGAGGCGGTCCGGGAACCCAGTACTTC.

In its sample, this clone was seen once. The chain links TRBV30 to TRBJ2-7; D is ambiguous. Germline loops: CDR1 GTSNPN, CDR2 SVGIG (reference sequence). The CDR3 runs 13 residues. V was cut by 4 bases and J by 1 base, with 11 bases left in between. CDR3 in DNA: TGTGCCTGGACTCTCAGAAGTTCCTACGAGCAGTACTTC. It is translated as CAWTLRSSYEQYF.

The chain couples TRBV2 to TRBJ1-2; D remains ambiguous. Deletions cut 2 bases from V and 4 bases from J, with 11 bases between. In germline, CDR1 is SNHLY, CDR2 FYNNEI. The CDR3 runs to 14 residues. CDR3 residues: CASSEYEAGYGYTF. CDR3 DNA: TGTGCCAGCAGTGAATATGAGGCTGGCTATGGCTACACCTTC.

This chain links TRBV18 with TRBJ1-2; weak D call: TRBD1 (6 bases). Germline V gene sequence: CDR1 KGHSH, CDR2 LQKENI. The CDR3 contains 16 residues. Trimming left V 2 bases short and J 3 bases short, with 16 bases between. In DNA, the CDR3 is TGTGCCAGCTCACCAGTACAGGGTTTTCCGGACTATGGCTACACCTTC. Its translation is CASSPVQGFPDYGYTF.

This chain uses TRBV28 with TRBJ2-2; D is possibly TRBD1 (5 bases). In germline, CDR1 is MDHEN, CDR2 SYDVKM. This CDR3 spans 13 amino acids. V lost 6 bases and J lost 4, with 9 bases in between. CDR3 loop: CASSRRGTGELFF. The CDR3 DNA is TGTGCCAGCAGCAGAAGGGGCACCGGGGAGCTGTTTTTT. Full variable domain (outside the CDR3, taken from reference TRBV28 and TRBJ2-2): DVKVTQSSRYLVKRTGEKVFLECVQDMDHENMFWYRQDPGLGLRLIYFSYDVKMKEKGDIPEGYSVSREKKERFSLILESASTNQTSMYLCASSRRGTGELFFGEGSRLTVL.

The V and J genes are TRBV5-5 and TRBJ1-4; D unclear. CDR1 SGHKS and CDR2 YYEKEE come from the germline V gene (reference sequence). This CDR3 contains 11 residues. The V gene lost 5 bases and the J gene lost 6 bases, with 5 bases spanning the gap. This chain's CDR3 is CASRADEKLFF. CDR3 nucleotides: TGTGCCAGCAGGGCCGATGAAAAACTGTTTTTT.

Concerning this clone: The CDR3 does not close with the conserved phenylalanine or tryptophan, likely indicating a read error. The DNA is left out, because the CDR3 cannot be placed on it with certainty; the CDR3 is given as TCRdb lists it. The rearrangement joins TRBV5-6 to TRBJ1-2; the table's D call TRBD1 went unverified against the DNA. The CDR3 is made up of 13 amino acids, end residues included. Germline loops: CDR1 SGHDT, CDR2 YYEEEE. The CDR3 region is CASSVRDTLQYLT.

The V and J genes are TRBV3-1 (or the pseudogene TRBV3-2) and TRBJ2-2; D gene ambiguous. Germline loops: CDR1 LGHDT, CDR2 YNNKEL (reference sequence). There are 13 residues in the CDR3. With 4 bases removed from V and 2 bases from J, the gap between germline ends came to 5 bases. This chain's CDR3 is CASSPFNTGELFF. The CDR3, as DNA: TGTGCCAGCAGCCCCTTTAACACCGGGGAGCTGTTTTTT.

This chain uses TRBV28 with TRBJ2-4; the D is unclear. The V gene's germline CDR1 is MDHEN and CDR2 SYDVKM. The CDR3 runs to 14 residues. V dropped 5 bases and J dropped 0 bases, with 8 bases sitting between them. The chain's CDR3 is CASSIFGAKNIQYF. CDR3 sequence (DNA): TGTGCCAGCAGTATCTTCGGAGCCAAAAACATTCAGTACTTC.

There are a few counts of this clone. The chain uses TRBV6-6 and TRBJ1-1; D gene ambiguous. Germline loops: CDR1 MNHNY, CDR2 SVGAGI (reference sequence). The CDR3 has 11 amino acids. Trimming pared 7 bases from V and 10 bases from J, leaving 13 bases between. CDR3 in DNA: TGTGCCAGCATTGAGTTGGGCCGAGCTTTCTTT. Residues: CASIELGRAFF.

Remarks on this clone: Other DNA sequences from this sample encode an identical CDR3 as well. This sequence joins TRBV6-5 and TRBJ1-2; a weak D match, TRBD1 (6 bases). This CDR3 comprises 15 residues. Trimming stripped 0 bases from V and 2 bases from J, with 10 bases between. Germline V gene data show CDR1 as MNHEY and CDR2 as SVGAGI. The CDR3 DNA sequence: TGTGCCAGCAGTTACTCGCCAGGGGACAACTATGGCTACACCTTC. Protein product: CASSYSPGDNYGYTF.

This clone was seen more than once but under ten times. This chain's CDR3 is CASSLLNTEAFF. The CDR3 DNA follows: TGTGCCAGCAGCCTTTTGAACACTGAAGCTTTCTTT. The V call is TRBV12-3 or TRBV12-4, the J call TRBJ1-1; D gene unclear. This CDR3 has 12 amino acids. V lost 6 bases and J 0 bases, leaving 5 bases between the germline ends.

The rearrangement joins TRBV6-5 to TRBJ2-7, with TRBD2 identical over 7 bases. Germline V gene lookup returns CDR1 MNHEY and CDR2 SVGAGI. The CDR3 spans 15 residues. The V gene end was trimmed by 7 bases and the J gene end by 6 bases; junction bases not matched to a gene: 15. The CDR3 DNA follows: TGTGCCAGCACCCCCGCGGGACTATGGGCCGGCGAGCAGTACTTC. Translation gives CASTPAGLWAGEQYF.

The chain carries TRBV18 and TRBJ2-5; 10 nucleotides match TRBD1. V trimming: 0 bases; J trimming: 5 bases; junction bases outside the gene matches: 18. CDR1 is KGHSH and CDR2 is LQKENI in the germline V gene. The length of the CDR3 is 20 residues. This CDR3 reads CASSPPGTGDPRDYWETQYF. CDR3 DNA: TGTGCCAGCTCACCACCCGGGACAGGGGATCCCCGGGACTATTGGGAGACCCAGTACTTC.

The chain has TRBV24-1 and TRBJ2-3; a weak D match, TRBD1 (6 bases). This CDR3 has 13 amino acids. Germline V gene lookup returns CDR1 KGHDR and CDR2 SFDVKD. Trimming stripped 5 bases from V and 4 bases from J, with 9 bases between. The CDR3 nucleotides read TGTGCCACCAGTGGTTCAGGGGCAGATACGCAGTATTTT. As protein: CATSGSGADTQYF.

The chain couples TRBV5-1 to TRBJ2-2, with D possibly matching TRBD1 (6 bases). This CDR3 has 16 amino acids. Germline loops: CDR1 SGHRS, CDR2 YFSETQ. V lost 2 bases and J 1 base, leaving 12 bases between the germline ends. CDR3 sequence: CASSLSRGLNTGELFF. The CDR3 DNA reads as TGCGCCAGCAGCTTAAGCAGGGGCTTGAACACCGGGGAGCTGTTTTTT.

This chain links TRBV3-1 (or the pseudogene TRBV3-2) with TRBJ2-3; TRBD2 might be the D (5 bases). Germline CDR1 and CDR2: LGHDT and YNNKEL (reference sequence). Trimming stripped 9 bases from V and 3 bases from J, with 22 bases between. The CDR3 length is 16 residues. CDR3 sequence (DNA): TGTGCCAGGTCCGGGCGTAAGCGGCGGTTGACAGATACGCAGTATTTT. It specifies CARSGRKRRLTDTQYF.

The V and J genes are TRBV28 and TRBJ2-7; D is perhaps TRBD2 (6 bases). Trimming left V 4 bases short and J 0 bases short, with 13 bases between. Germline V CDR1 and CDR2: MDHEN, SYDVKM. The CDR3 extends over 15 amino acids. The DNA of the CDR3 is TGTGCCAGCAGTTCCCCTGCGGGGAGCTCCTACGAGCAGTACTTC. It is translated as CASSSPAGSSYEQYF. Supplemented by reference TRBV28 and TRBJ2-7, the full variable domain reads DVKVTQSSRYLVKRTGEKVFLECVQDMDHENMFWYRQDPGLGLRLIYFSYDVKMKEKGDIPEGYSVSREKKERFSLILESASTNQTSMYLCASSSPAGSSYEQYFGPGTRLTVT.

DNA for the CDR3: TGTGCCAGCAGTCTACGAGCGGGATCGAACACCGGGGAGCTGTTTTTT. Its translation: CASSLRAGSNTGELFF. This chain links TRBV27 with TRBJ2-2, with 7 bases that match TRBD2. With V trimmed by 5 bases and J by 0 bases, 6 bases remained unmatched. CDR3 length: 16 residues. Germline CDR1 and CDR2: MNHEY and SMNVEV (reference sequence).

This clone came up once. The chain joins TRBV7-9 to TRBJ1-4; TRBD1 might be the D (5 bases). The germline V gene encodes CDR1 SEHNR and CDR2 FQNEAQ (reference sequence). The CDR3 is 15 amino acids. The V and J ends lost 0 bases and 8 bases respectively, with 13 bases between them. The CDR3 reads CASSLALGVREKLFF. CDR3 coding DNA: TGTGCCAGCAGCTTAGCGCTAGGGGTACGCGAAAAACTGTTTTTT.

This clone has just one count. The chain joins TRBV23-1 to TRBJ2-1, with a possible D match to TRBD2 (6 bases). TRBV23-1 is sorted into the ORF group, with uncertain function. This CDR3 comprises 13 residues. Trimming left V 3 bases short and J 8 bases short, with 11 bases between. CDR3 nucleotide sequence: TGCGCCAGCAGTCAGAAAGCGGGCTATGAGCAGTTCTTC. Its translation: CASSQKAGYEQFF.

The chain links TRBV7-3 to TRBJ2-7, with TRBD2 identical over 10 bases. CDR1 and CDR2 from the germline V gene are SGHTA and FQGTGA. Germline trimming cut 0 bases from V and 5 bases from J; bases unmatched to any gene: 4. CDR3 size: 15 residues. This CDR3 is CASSLTSGRIHEQYF. The CDR3 DNA is TGTGCCAGCAGCTTAACTAGCGGGAGGATCCACGAGCAGTACTTC.

The chain uses TRBV10-3 and TRBJ1-5; D possibly corresponds to TRBD1 (5 bases). V was cut by 3 bases and J by 0 bases, with 12 bases left in between. Germline lookup yields CDR1 ENHRY and CDR2 SYGVKD. The CDR3 is made up of 16 amino acids. The CDR3 DNA is TGTGCCATCAGTGACAGGGTAGGGGATAGCAATCAGCCCCAGCATTTT. It translates to CAISDRVGDSNQPQHF.

This chain joins TRBV5-6 and TRBJ2-5; TRBD2 agrees at 7 bases. CDR1 is SGHDT, CDR2 YYEEEE, per germline. The CDR3 runs 15 residues. The J segment lost 4 bases and the V segment lost 6 bases, leaving 12 bases of the junction unmatched. The CDR3 nucleotides are TGTGCCAGCAACCGCATGGGAGGGGCGCGAGAGACCCAGTACTTC. It codes for CASNRMGGARETQYF.